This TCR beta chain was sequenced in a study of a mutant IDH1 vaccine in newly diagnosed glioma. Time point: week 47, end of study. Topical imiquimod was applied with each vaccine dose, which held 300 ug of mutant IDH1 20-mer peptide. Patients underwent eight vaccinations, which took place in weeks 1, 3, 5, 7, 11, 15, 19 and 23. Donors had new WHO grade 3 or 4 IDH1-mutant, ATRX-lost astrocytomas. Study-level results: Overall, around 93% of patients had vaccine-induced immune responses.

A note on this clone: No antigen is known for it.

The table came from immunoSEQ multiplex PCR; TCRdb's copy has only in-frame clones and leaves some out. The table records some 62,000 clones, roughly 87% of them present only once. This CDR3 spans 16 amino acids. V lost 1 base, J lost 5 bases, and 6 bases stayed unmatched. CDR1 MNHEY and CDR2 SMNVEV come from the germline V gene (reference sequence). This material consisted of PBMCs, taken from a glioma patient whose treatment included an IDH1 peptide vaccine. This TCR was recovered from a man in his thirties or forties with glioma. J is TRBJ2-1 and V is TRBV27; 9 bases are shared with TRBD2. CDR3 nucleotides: TGTGCCAGCAGTTTATTTGGACTAGCGTATGACAATGAGCAGTTCTTC. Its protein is CASSLFGLAYDNEQFF.